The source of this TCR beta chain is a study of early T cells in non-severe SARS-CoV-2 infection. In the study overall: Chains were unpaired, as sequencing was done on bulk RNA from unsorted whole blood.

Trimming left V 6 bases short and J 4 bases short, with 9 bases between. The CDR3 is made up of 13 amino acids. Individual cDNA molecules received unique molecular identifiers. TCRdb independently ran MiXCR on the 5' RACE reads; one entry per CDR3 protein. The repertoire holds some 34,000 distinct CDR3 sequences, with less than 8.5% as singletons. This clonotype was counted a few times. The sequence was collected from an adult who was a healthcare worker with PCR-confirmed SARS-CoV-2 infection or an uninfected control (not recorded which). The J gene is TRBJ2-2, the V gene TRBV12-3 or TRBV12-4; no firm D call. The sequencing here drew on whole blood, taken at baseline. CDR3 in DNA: TGTGCCAGCAGGCCAGGACCCACCGGGGAGCTGTTTTTT. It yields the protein CASRPGPTGELFF.